This T cell receptor (beta chain) was profiled in a study of T-cell memory formation after mild COVID-19. In the study overall: Clustering of TCRs was largely donor specific. General study findings and limits: The CD4+ clones that contracted clustered mainly within CM and EM, and the CD8+ clones concentrated in EMRA.

Trimming cost V 5 bases and J 5 bases, with 15 bases left between them. Germline V gene sequence: CDR1 SGHVS, CDR2 FQNEAQ. CDR3 length: 14 residues. Each CDR3 protein gets one entry after TCRdb re-called the 5' RACE reads with MiXCR. The profile shows roughly 380,000 distinct CDR3 sequences, around 30% of them singletons. As for this clonotype: Its antigen remains unidentified.

The gene calls are TRBV7-8 and TRBJ2-5; D is uncertain. The receptor comes from an adult woman who had mild COVID-19 (a few samples of this study predate the infection). Cell type and time point are not known. Material: PBMCs or a T cell subset sorted from them (not recorded which). CDR3 residues: CASSLRGSWETQYF. CDR3 bases: TGTGCCAGCAGCCTCCGTGGTAGCTGGGAGACCCAGTACTTC.